This T cell receptor beta chain was captured by sequencing in a study of control samples from healthy donors and cancer patients. The CDR3 consists of 16 residues. From germline, CDR1 is SGHTA and CDR2 FQGNSA. V lost 4 bases and J lost 3; bases outside the gene matches: 8. Produced via immunoSEQ multiplex PCR; TCRdb's table is partial and in-frame only. The sample has 150,000 or so clones, about 94% seen once. The sequence was collected from a woman between 35 and 50 years old in good health. The specimen was blood. The chain has TRBV7-2 and TRBJ1-4, with TRBD1 matching 7 bases. Written as DNA, the CDR3 is TGTGCCAGCAGCTCCCAGACAGGGCGAGCTAATGAAAAACTGTTTTTT. Translation: CASSSQTGRANEKLFF. The complete variable domain, with remaining parts taken from reference TRBV7-2 and TRBJ1-4, reads GAGVSQSPSNKVTEKGKDVELRCDPISGHTALYWYRQSLGQGLEFLIYFQGNSAPDKSGLPSDRFSAERTGGSVSTLTIQRTQQEDSAVYLCASSSQTGRANEKLFFGSGTQLSVL.